What follows is one T cell receptor beta chain and its context. The germline V and J ends were trimmed by 4 bases and 5 bases, with 18 bases remaining between them. Germline assignment: CDR1 GTSNPN and CDR2 SVGIG (reference sequence). The CDR3 loop spans 14 amino acids. The source of the sample is a study of blood T cell repertoires in COVID-19. In the authors' methods: Reference gene primer amplification in the assay estimated nucleated cell counts. Clones were read by immunoSEQ multiplex PCR, and TCRdb kept only the in-frame ones, dropping some. Clonal size and the V and J genes are those of that table, whereas D and trimming came from the DNA. The sample shows roughly 230,000 clones, roughly 91% of them seen only once. The study assigned cohorts using participant-reported clinical history.

The rearrangement joins TRBV30 to TRBJ2-7; tentative D call: TRBD2 (7 bases). The sequencing sample was made of PBMCs or T cells enriched from blood (not recorded which). This TCR was sampled from a woman aged 25 to 39 with acute COVID-19. In DNA, the CDR3 is TGTGCCTGGAAAACTTGGGGGGGGGCCCACGAGCAGTACTTC. Protein: CAWKTWGGAHEQYF. The full variable domain, in which reference TRBV30 and TRBJ2-7 provide the parts outside the CDR3, is SQTIHQWPATLVQPVGSPLSLECTVEGTSNPNLYWYRQAAGRGLQLLFYSVGIGQISSEVPQNLSASRPQDRQFILSSKKLLLSDSGFYLCAWKTWGGAHEQYFGPGTRLTVT.